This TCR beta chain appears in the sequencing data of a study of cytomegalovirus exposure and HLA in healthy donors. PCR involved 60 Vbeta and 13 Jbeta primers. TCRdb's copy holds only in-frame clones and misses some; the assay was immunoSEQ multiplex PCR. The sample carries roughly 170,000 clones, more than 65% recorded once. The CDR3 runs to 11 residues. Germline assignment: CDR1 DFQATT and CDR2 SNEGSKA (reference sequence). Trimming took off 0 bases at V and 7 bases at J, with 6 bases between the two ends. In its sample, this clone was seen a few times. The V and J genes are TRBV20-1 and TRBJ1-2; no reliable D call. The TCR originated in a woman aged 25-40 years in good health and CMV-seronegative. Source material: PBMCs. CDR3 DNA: TGCAGTGCTAGAGATCCAGGTGGCTACACCTTC. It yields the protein CSARDPGGYTF.